The 18 T cell receptor beta chains below were found in one sample sequenced in a study of post-analysis software for immune sequencing data (dated by TCRdb to the mid-2010s). Libraries were constructed by PCR. The sample was run on an Illumina HiSeq 2500. To reduce PCR and sequencing biases, unique molecular identifiers were incorporated into the TCR beta cDNA libraries. TCRdb passed the public sequencing reads through fastp at Q25 and MiXCR, retaining productive beta sequences. Rows matching on CDR3 protein sequence are summarized as one entry with the most common DNA and genes. This sample holds roughly 730,000 distinct CDR3 sequences; about 32% were observed only once. 0.55% to 0.65% of the sample lies in the top ten. Results and caveats for the whole study, not just this receptor: Patients showed significantly higher frequencies than controls for five TRBV segments, among them TRBV5-6, TRBV5-1 and TRBV20-1.

These receptors' targets are unknown. Sequenced: blood. The receptor set was obtained from a girl under 18 with multiple sclerosis.

V usage is TRBV12-3 or TRBV12-4 and J usage is TRBJ1-6; D is ambiguous. Trimming pared 4 bases from V and 2 bases from J, leaving 3 bases between. The CDR3 spans 13 residues. In DNA form, the CDR3 reads TGTGCCAGCAGTTCGACCTATAATTCACCCCTCCACTTT. Protein product: CASSSTYNSPLHF.

This rearrangement joins TRBV5-1 to TRBJ1-2; D is unresolved. CDR1 is SGHRS and CDR2 is YFSETQ in the germline V gene. The V and J ends lost 4 bases and 0 bases respectively, with 16 bases between them. The CDR3 covers 16 residues. The CDR3, as DNA: TGCGCCAGCAGCCCCCGGACCTCCAAAACTAACTATGGCTACACCTTC. This gives the protein CASSPRTSKTNYGYTF.

V and J are TRBV20-1 and TRBJ2-1; 7 bases map to TRBD2. Unmatched junction bases numbered 9, after V lost 1 base and J lost 12 bases. The CDR3 consists of 13 residues. Germline CDR1 reads DFQATT; CDR2 reads SNEGSKA (reference sequence). In DNA, the CDR3 is TGCAGTGCTAGAGGACCGGGAGGACAAGGGCAGTTCTTC. Its translation: CSARGPGGQGQFF.

The chain carries TRBV6-5 and TRBJ1-1; D is undetermined. Trimming stripped 6 bases from V and 0 bases from J, with 17 bases between. Germline CDR1 is MNHEY and CDR2 is SVGAGI. This CDR3 is 16 amino acids long. The CDR3 sequence: CASSYLPGGMNTEAFF. The DNA of the CDR3 is TGTGCCAGCAGCTATCTTCCCGGCGGAATGAACACTGAAGCTTTCTTT.

The V gene is TRBV24-1, the J gene TRBJ2-5; TRBD2 aligns across 7 bases. The CDR3 runs 16 residues. Germline values: CDR1 KGHDR, CDR2 SFDVKD. V lost 6 bases, J lost 2 bases, and 11 bases stayed unmatched. This chain's CDR3 is CATSTGTKGSQETQYF. The CDR3 DNA follows: TGTGCCACCAGTACCGGGACTAAAGGGAGTCAAGAGACCCAGTACTTC.

This clonotype was counted a few times. The chain joins TRBV4-1 to TRBJ2-3; perhaps TRBD1 as D (6 bases). Looked up from germline, CDR1 is MGHRA and CDR2 is YSYEKL. The V and J ends lost 0 bases and 1 base respectively, with 11 bases between them. This CDR3 region has 16 residues. CDR3 residues: CASSQDTGYRTDTQYF. CDR3 coding DNA: TGCGCCAGCAGCCAAGATACAGGGTACCGCACAGATACGCAGTATTTT.

This clonotype was found many times. This chain joins TRBV7-9 and TRBJ2-5; the match to TRBD1 covers 8 bases. The length of the CDR3 is 11 residues. Germline V gene data show CDR1 as SEHNR and CDR2 as FQNEAQ (reference sequence). Trimming cost V 4 bases and J 13 bases; bases outside gene matches: 5. CDR3 region: CASSWTGFVYF. The CDR3 DNA sequence: TGTGCCAGCAGCTGGACAGGGTTTGTGTACTTC.

V usage is TRBV6-5 and J usage is TRBJ1-4; TRBD1 matches at 7 bases. Losses at the gene ends were 4 bases for V and 2 bases for J; bases not matched to a gene: 4. The CDR3 has 15 amino acids. In germline, CDR1 is MNHEY, CDR2 SVGAGI. CDR3 amino acids: CASSWSGGTNEKLFF. The CDR3 coding sequence is TGTGCCAGCAGTTGGTCAGGGGGTACTAATGAAAAACTGTTTTTT.

As concerns this clonotype: Sequence at one end of the junction differs from germline and may be a read error. The chain has TRBV5-1 and TRBJ1-1; 7 positions match TRBD1. CDR3 length equals 14 residues. The V gene's germline CDR1 is SGHRS and CDR2 YFSETQ. As DNA, the CDR3 is TGCGCCGGCAGCAGACAGGGCATGAACACTGAAGCTTTCTTT. It codes for CAGSRQGMNTEAFF.

This clonotype was observed a handful of times. The chain couples TRBV20-1 to TRBJ1-6; the match to TRBD1 covers 7 bases. The germline V gene encodes CDR1 DFQATT and CDR2 SNEGSKA (reference sequence). With 5 bases clipped from V and 10 bases from J, the junction kept 14 bases outside the gene matches. The CDR3 runs 15 residues. The CDR3 region has the DNA TGCAGTGCTTCAGCCACCGACAGGGTTCGATCACCCCTCCACTTT. This translates into CSASATDRVRSPLHF.

This clonotype turned up a few times. V is TRBV7-9 and J is TRBJ2-7, with 10 bases identical to TRBD1. CDR1 is SEHNR and CDR2 is FQNEAQ in the germline V gene (reference sequence). The CDR3 length is 14 residues. Trimming took 6 bases from V and 4 from J; bases not matched to a gene: 6. The DNA for the CDR3 is TGTGCCAGCAGTTCGACAGGGGGCGGGTACGAGCAGTACTTC. The encoded protein is CASSSTGGGYEQYF.

This clonotype was recorded at least ten times. The V gene is TRBV29-1, the J gene TRBJ2-7; 8 positions match TRBD1. The CDR3 runs to 13 residues. With V trimmed by 4 bases and J by 1 base, 3 bases remained unmatched. CDR1 SQVTM and CDR2 ANQGSEA come from the germline V gene. The CDR3 nucleotides read TGCAGCGTTGCAAGGACAGGGTCCTACGAGCAGTACTTC. Protein sequence: CSVARTGSYEQYF.

Comments on this clonotype: A read error may be the cause here, since a much bigger clone is one base away. The V and J genes are TRBV29-1 and TRBJ2-6; tentatively, D is TRBD1 (5 bases). The germline CDR1 and CDR2 sequences are SQVTM and ANQGSEA. This CDR3 has 16 residues. CDR3 coding DNA: TGCAGCGTTGAATCGGGCTGGAGTTCTGGGGCCAACGTCCAGACTTTC. Protein: CSVESGWSSGANVQTF.

V gene TRBV4-1 combines with J gene TRBJ1-1, with 9 bases fitting TRBD1. Germline CDR1 MGHRA, CDR2 YSYEKL. The CDR3 sequence is 15 residues long. V trimming: 3 bases; J trimming: 1 base; junction bases outside the gene matches: 3. The CDR3 sequence: CASSHGTGPNTEAFF. In DNA form, the CDR3 reads TGCGCCAGCAGCCACGGGACAGGGCCGAACACTGAAGCTTTCTTT.

This clonotype was detected many times. The chain carries TRBV28 and TRBJ1-5, with a weak D call TRBD1 (5 bases). Germline V gene sequence: CDR1 MDHEN, CDR2 SYDVKM. This CDR3 contains 12 residues. Trimming removed 5 bases at V and 3 bases at J, with 5 bases between. In DNA form, the CDR3 reads TGTGCCAGCAGTGGGGCCAATCAGCCCCAGCATTTT. Its translation is CASSGANQPQHF. Variable domain in full (rest from reference TRBV28 and TRBJ1-5): DVKVTQSSRYLVKRTGEKVFLECVQDMDHENMFWYRQDPGLGLRLIYFSYDVKMKEKGDIPEGYSVSREKKERFSLILESASTNQTSMYLCASSGANQPQHFGDGTRLSIL.

CDR3 sequence reads: CASSPSPGQGHQPQHF. The DNA of the CDR3 is TGTGCCAGCAGTCCGTCTCCGGGACAGGGCCACCAGCCCCAGCATTTT. This chain uses TRBV28 with TRBJ1-5, with TRBD1 matching over 9 bases. The CDR3 runs 16 residues. Germline lookup yields CDR1 MDHEN and CDR2 SYDVKM. V shed 5 bases and J 7 bases; nucleotides not matched to a gene: 12.

The J gene is TRBJ1-2, the V gene TRBV5-5; D is unclear. V was cut by 4 bases and J by 7 bases, with 11 bases left in between. Germline V gives CDR1 SGHKS, CDR2 YYEKEE (reference sequence). CDR3 length: 12 residues. The CDR3, as DNA: TGTGCCAGCAGCCTGCAAGGTCGTGGCTACACCTTC. Translated: CASSLQGRGYTF.

The rearrangement joins TRBV2 to TRBJ1-2; D is uncertain. V dropped 6 bases and J dropped 4 bases, with 15 bases sitting between them. From germline, CDR1 is SNHLY and CDR2 FYNNEI. The CDR3 consists of 14 residues. DNA for the CDR3: TGTGCCAGCAGCAGCAGGAGCCTCTTCTATGGCTACACCTTC. This translates into CASSSRSLFYGYTF.